This T cell receptor beta chain was found in a study of blood T cells in healthy people across ages. A second roughly 6 to 11 cycle PCR used barcoded and J-beta primers. TCRdb used MiXCR to reprocess the 5' RACE reads, holding one entry per CDR3 protein. Of around 800,000 distinct CDR3 sequences in the sample, around 62% are singletons; the top ten hold approximately 30%. The CDR3 is 14 amino acids. Germline values: CDR1 SGHTA, CDR2 FQGNSA. V trimming: 5 bases; J trimming: 4 bases; junction bases outside the gene matches: 3. The total RNA that was extracted per sample amounted to at least 5.5 micrograms.

This TCR came from a man aged 25 to 45 in good health. The sample taken for sequencing was blood. The chain employs TRBV7-2 and TRBJ2-1, with 9 bases lining up with TRBD2. The CDR3 coding sequence is TGTGCCAGCAGCACAACTAGCGGGTACAATGAGCAGTTCTTC. It specifies CASSTTSGYNEQFF.